Following are 25 T cell receptor beta chains from one sample sequenced in a study of T cells in Graves' hyperthyroidism and ophthalmopathy (dated by TCRdb to the late 2010s). Libraries were constructed by multiplex PCR. Reads for this sample came from an Illumina HiSeq 2000. The TCR beta CDR3 regions were amplified from the RNA transcripts. A first-round RT-PCR of the TCR CDR3 used the HTBI primer set with the Qiagen OneStep RT-PCR kit. Using fastp trimming at Q25 and MiXCR clonotype assembly, TCRdb reanalyzed the public sequencing data and kept in-frame beta chains. Each entry merges the rows of one CDR3 protein and shows their most common DNA and genes. The table for this sample lists over 400,000 distinct CDR3 sequences; less than 25% of them were counted only once. Of the sample, around 54% falls within the top ten clones. The specimen sequenced was blood. The receptors shown here come from a woman aged 65 to 85 with Graves' ophthalmopathy.

The chain uses TRBV20-1 and TRBJ2-3, with no clear D. The CDR3 contains 16 residues. The germline CDR1 and CDR2 sequences are DFQATT and SNEGSKA (reference sequence). Trimming left V 0 bases short and J 6 bases short, with 19 bases between. The CDR3 coding sequence is TGCAGTGCTAGAGATTCGGCAGGTCAGATCACGGATACGCAGTATTTT. Protein: CSARDSAGQITDTQYF.

This clonotype was counted only a few times. The V and J genes are TRBV7-2 and TRBJ1-6; D may be TRBD1 (6 bases). Trimming stripped 9 bases from V and 7 bases from J, with 13 bases between. This CDR3 contains 13 residues. Germline-derived CDR1 and CDR2 are SGHTA and FQGNSA. The CDR3 nucleotides read TGTGCCAGTAGTGACAGGCGGAATTCACCCCTCCACTTT. Encoded protein: CASSDRRNSPLHF.

The chain has TRBV9 and TRBJ1-6; D call uncertain. With 0 bases removed from V and 7 bases from J, the gap between germline ends came to 14 bases. The CDR3 runs 16 residues. CDR1 is SGDLS, CDR2 YYNGEE, per germline. The chain's CDR3 is CASSVVPFTPNSPLHF. The CDR3 coding sequence is TGTGCCAGCAGCGTAGTCCCGTTCACCCCAAATTCACCCCTCCACTTT.

The CDR3: CASRISTVNTEAFF. CDR3 coding DNA: TGTGCCAGCAGAATTTCGACAGTGAACACTGAAGCTTTCTTT. The chain combines TRBV7-2 with TRBJ1-1, with TRBD1 as a possible D gene (5 bases). In germline, CDR1 is SGHTA, CDR2 FQGNSA. V gave up 6 bases and J gave up 0 bases, with 11 bases separating them. The CDR3 length is 14 residues.

The gene calls are TRBV24-1 and TRBJ1-2; D perhaps matches TRBD1 (6 bases). This CDR3 has 14 residues. Trimming removed 5 bases at V and 4 bases at J, with 13 bases between. Germline CDR1 KGHDR, CDR2 SFDVKD. The CDR3 region has the DNA TGTGCCACCAGTGGGACCGGGACACCCTATGGCTACACCTTC. It encodes CATSGTGTPYGYTF.

This clonotype was observed many times. V gene TRBV15 combines with J gene TRBJ2-1, with 7 bases identical to TRBD2. V shed 4 bases, J shed 0 bases, and the junction held 9 bases outside the gene matches. The CDR3 consists of 17 residues. The germline gives CDR1 LNHNV, CDR2 YYDKDF (reference sequence). This CDR3 is CATSKTLAGASYNEQFF. Written as DNA, the CDR3 is TGTGCCACCAGCAAAACCCTGGCGGGAGCCTCCTACAATGAGCAGTTCTTC. Supplemented by reference TRBV15 and TRBJ2-1, the full variable domain reads DAMVIQNPRYQVTQFGKPVTLSCSQTLNHNVMYWYQQKSSQAPKLLFHYYDKDFNNEADTPDNFQSRRPNTSFCFLDIRSPGLGDTAMYLCATSKTLAGASYNEQFFGPGTRLTVL.

Of note for this clonotype: A much larger clone sits a single nucleotide away, making a read error possible. Lacking the conserved final phenylalanine or tryptophan, this CDR3 likely reflects a read error. The chain carries TRBV7-8 and TRBJ2-7; D gene uncertain. Trimming removed 1 base at V and 2 bases at J, with 12 bases between. The V gene's germline CDR1 is SGHVS and CDR2 FQNEAQ. The CDR3 loop spans 15 amino acids. CDR3 region: CASSLVVQATYEQYL. The CDR3 DNA reads as TGTGCCAGCAGCTTAGTGGTGCAGGCGACCTACGAGCAGTACCTC.

CDR3 in amino acids: CASSQRGSNSPLHF. The CDR3 DNA reads as TGTGCCAGCAGCCAAAGGGGGTCGAATTCACCCCTCCACTTT. This chain links TRBV3-1 with TRBJ1-6; tentatively, D is TRBD1 (6 bases). Germline values: CDR1 LGHDT, CDR2 YNNKEL (reference sequence). V lost 2 bases and J 7 bases, leaving 9 bases between the germline ends. The CDR3 consists of 14 residues.

The J gene is TRBJ1-2, the V gene TRBV7-8, with unresolved D. V was trimmed by 4 bases and J by 10 bases, leaving 19 bases between them. In germline, CDR1 is SGHVS, CDR2 FQNEAQ. The CDR3 has 14 amino acids. The DNA for the CDR3 is TGTGCCAGCAGCTCACTGGCAGGACCCCGCGTCTACACCTTC. This sequence encodes CASSSLAGPRVYTF. Using reference TRBV7-8 and TRBJ1-2 for the parts outside the CDR3, the full variable domain is GAGVSQSPRYKVAKRGQDVALRCDPISGHVSLFWYQQALGQGPEFLTYFQNEAQLDKSGLPSDRFFAERPEGSVSTLKIQRTQQEDSAVYLCASSSLAGPRVYTFGSGTRLTVV.

The table lists this clonotype with many counts. The J gene is TRBJ2-3, the V gene TRBV6-1, with TRBD2 as a possible D gene (6 bases). Germline loops: CDR1 MNHNS, CDR2 SASEGT. The germline V and J ends were trimmed by 4 bases and 0 bases, with 14 bases remaining between them. This CDR3 is built from 16 residues. The CDR3 DNA reads TGTGCCAGCAGTGCACTAGCTTCGTCTAGCACAGATACGCAGTATTTT. Its protein product is CASSALASSSTDTQYF.

This clonotype was seen a few times. This rearrangement joins TRBV29-1 to TRBJ1-1; 8 nucleotides agree with TRBD1. Trimming took 2 bases from V and 10 from J; bases not matched to a gene: 9. CDR3 size: 13 residues. CDR1 is SQVTM, CDR2 ANQGSEA, per germline. The DNA for the CDR3 is TGCAGCGTTGAACCGACAGGGGACGTCGGAGCTTTCTTT. This translates into CSVEPTGDVGAFF.

This clonotype occurred many times. This chain joins TRBV7-3 and TRBJ2-2, with no clear D. With 2 bases removed from V and 2 bases from J, the gap between germline ends came to 9 bases. The CDR3 runs to 15 residues. Germline V CDR1 and CDR2: SGHTA, FQGTGA. The CDR3 nucleotides are TGTGCCAGCAGCTTAGTTGGCGGCAACACCGGGGAGCTGTTTTTT. Amino acids: CASSLVGGNTGELFF.

This clonotype was seen ten or more times. The chain is built from TRBV12-3 or TRBV12-4 and TRBJ2-2; perhaps TRBD2 as D (7 bases). The V and J ends lost 0 bases and 7 bases respectively, with 18 bases between them. The CDR3 length is 17 residues. The CDR3 region is CASSLARGTPAVGELFF. The CDR3 bases are TGTGCCAGCAGTTTAGCGCGGGGGACACCCGCGGTCGGGGAGCTGTTTTTT.

In its sample, this clonotype was seen a few times. V is TRBV7-8 and J is TRBJ1-1, with 8 bases aligning to TRBD1. The CDR3 consists of 13 residues. The junction had 9 bases not matched to a gene; V was cut back by 8 bases and J by 7 bases. Germline V gene data show CDR1 as SGHVS and CDR2 as FQNEAQ. The CDR3 spells CASGYGQGHEAFF. CDR3 nucleotide sequence: TGTGCCAGCGGGTATGGACAGGGCCATGAAGCTTTCTTT.

In its sample, this clonotype was seen a few times. The rearrangement joins TRBV20-1 to TRBJ2-2; weak D call: TRBD1 (5 bases). Germline CDR1 DFQATT, CDR2 SNEGSKA (reference sequence). This CDR3 comprises 12 residues. The V gene lost 6 bases and the J gene lost 5 bases, with 10 bases spanning the gap. The CDR3 DNA reads as TGCAGTGCCCCCCCAGGGACCGGGGAGCTGTTTTTT. This encodes CSAPPGTGELFF.

This clonotype came up many times. The J gene is TRBJ2-1, the V gene TRBV7-2, with 11 bases identical to TRBD2. The junction had 13 bases not matched to a gene; V was cut back by 5 bases and J by 13 bases. Looked up from germline, CDR1 is SGHTA and CDR2 is FQGNSA. CDR3 length: 15 residues. The CDR3 nucleotides are TGTGCCAGCAGCCCCGGGACTAGCGGTAGAGAGCCCCAGTTCTTC. It is translated as CASSPGTSGREPQFF.

This clonotype was seen more than once but under ten times. The chain combines TRBV5-1 with TRBJ2-1, with D possibly being TRBD1 or TRBD2 (6 bases each). With 2 bases removed from V and 3 bases from J, the gap between germline ends came to 12 bases. The germline V gene has CDR1 SGHRS and CDR2 YFSETQ. The CDR3 runs to 15 residues. DNA of the CDR3: TGCGCCAGCAGCTTCACGGGGGCTGGCTACAATGAGCAGTTCTTC. This gives the protein CASSFTGAGYNEQFF.

This clonotype was observed a handful of times. The chain couples TRBV20-1 to TRBJ1-2; a weak D match, TRBD1 (5 bases). Per the germline V gene, CDR1 is DFQATT and CDR2 is SNEGSKA (reference sequence). Trimming stripped 4 bases from V and 4 bases from J, with 13 bases between. The CDR3 is made up of 13 amino acids. The CDR3 spells CSAIPTVRYGYTF. The CDR3 nucleotides are TGCAGTGCTATTCCGACAGTTCGCTATGGCTACACCTTC.

This clonotype was seen a handful of times. V and J are TRBV7-3 and TRBJ1-2; 8 bases fit TRBD1. The CDR3 has 13 amino acids. Unmatched junction bases numbered 5, after V lost 5 bases and J lost 6 bases. The germline gives CDR1 SGHTA, CDR2 FQGTGA. DNA of the CDR3: TGTGCCAGCAGCGACAGGGGCGGGAATGGCTACACCTTC. Protein sequence: CASSDRGGNGYTF.

The V call is TRBV4-1, the J call TRBJ2-3; 8 nucleotides align to TRBD2. There are 17 residues in the CDR3. The V gene's germline CDR1 is MGHRA and CDR2 YSYEKL. V was clipped by 0 bases and J by 6 bases; unmatched bases: 11. This CDR3 is CASSQEPRLAGLDTQYF. CDR3 coding DNA: TGCGCCAGCAGCCAAGAGCCGAGGCTAGCGGGTTTGGATACGCAGTATTTT.

This clonotype was detected many times. The J gene is TRBJ1-1, the V gene TRBV12-3 or TRBV12-4, with no clear D. The CDR3 consists of 13 residues. The V and J ends lost 2 bases and 0 bases respectively, with 4 bases between them. DNA for the CDR3: TGTGCCAGCAGTTTACCGATGAACACTGAAGCTTTCTTT. Amino acid sequence: CASSLPMNTEAFF.

This clonotype was counted between two and nine times. The V and J genes are TRBV20-1 and TRBJ2-1; no reliable D call. The length of the CDR3 is 16 residues. From germline, CDR1 is DFQATT and CDR2 SNEGSKA (reference sequence). The V and J ends lost 3 bases and 1 base respectively, with 16 bases between them. The CDR3, as DNA: TGCAGTGCTAGGGCTCCCAGCACGGGTTCCTACAATGAGCAGTTCTTC. This codes for CSARAPSTGSYNEQFF.

The CDR3 spells CASSENTIGKTQYF. The CDR3 bases are TGTGCCAGCAGTGAGAACACTATAGGAAAGACCCAGTACTTC. V and J are TRBV2 and TRBJ2-5; D not certain. Trimming removed 3 bases from V and 6 bases from J, with 14 bases in between. Germline V gene sequence: CDR1 SNHLY, CDR2 FYNNEI. The length of the CDR3 is 14 residues.

In this sample, this clonotype turned up many times. V gene TRBV11-2 combines with J gene TRBJ2-5; TRBD2 aligns across 14 bases. From germline, CDR1 is SGHAT and CDR2 FQNNGV. This CDR3 has 16 residues. V lost 5 bases to trimming and J lost 4 bases; unmatched junction nucleotides: 6. Here the CDR3 reads CASSPGTSGSGETQYF. The CDR3 nucleotides read TGTGCCAGCAGCCCGGGGACTAGCGGGAGTGGAGAGACCCAGTACTTC.

Only a few counts were recorded for this clonotype. The genes are TRBV4-1 and TRBJ2-3; 7 bases match TRBD2. This CDR3 contains 14 residues. Germline V CDR1 and CDR2: MGHRA, YSYEKL. V lost 1 base, J lost 4 bases, and 2 bases stayed unmatched. The CDR3 sequence is CASSQGTRADTQYF. The DNA of the CDR3 is TGCGCCAGCAGCCAAGGGACTAGAGCAGATACGCAGTATTTT.